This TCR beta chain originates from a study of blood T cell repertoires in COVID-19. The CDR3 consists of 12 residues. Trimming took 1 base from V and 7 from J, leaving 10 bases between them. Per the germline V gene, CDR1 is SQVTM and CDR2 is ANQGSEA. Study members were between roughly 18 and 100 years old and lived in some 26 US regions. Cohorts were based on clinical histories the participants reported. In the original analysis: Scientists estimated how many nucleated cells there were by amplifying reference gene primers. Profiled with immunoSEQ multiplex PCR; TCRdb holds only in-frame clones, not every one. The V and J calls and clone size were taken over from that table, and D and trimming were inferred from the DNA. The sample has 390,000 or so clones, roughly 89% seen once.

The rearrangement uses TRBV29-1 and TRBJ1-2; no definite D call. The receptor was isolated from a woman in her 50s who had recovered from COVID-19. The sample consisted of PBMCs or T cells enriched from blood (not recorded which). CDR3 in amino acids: CSVEGDRGGYTF. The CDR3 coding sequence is TGCAGCGTTGAAGGAGACCGGGGTGGCTACACCTTC.